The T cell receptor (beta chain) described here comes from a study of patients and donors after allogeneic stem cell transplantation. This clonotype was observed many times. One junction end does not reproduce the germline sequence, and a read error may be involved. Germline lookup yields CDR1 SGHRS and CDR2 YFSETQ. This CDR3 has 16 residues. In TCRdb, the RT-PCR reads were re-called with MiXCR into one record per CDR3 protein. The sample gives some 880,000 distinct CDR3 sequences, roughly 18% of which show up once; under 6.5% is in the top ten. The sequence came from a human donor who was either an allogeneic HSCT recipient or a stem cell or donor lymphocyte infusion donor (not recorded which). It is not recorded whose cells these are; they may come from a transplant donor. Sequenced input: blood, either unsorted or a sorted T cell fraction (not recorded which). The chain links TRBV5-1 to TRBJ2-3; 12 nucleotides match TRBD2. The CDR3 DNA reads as TGTGCCAGCAGTCCCGGACTAGCGGGGCGCACAGATACGCAGTATTTT. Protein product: CASSPGLAGRTDTQYF.